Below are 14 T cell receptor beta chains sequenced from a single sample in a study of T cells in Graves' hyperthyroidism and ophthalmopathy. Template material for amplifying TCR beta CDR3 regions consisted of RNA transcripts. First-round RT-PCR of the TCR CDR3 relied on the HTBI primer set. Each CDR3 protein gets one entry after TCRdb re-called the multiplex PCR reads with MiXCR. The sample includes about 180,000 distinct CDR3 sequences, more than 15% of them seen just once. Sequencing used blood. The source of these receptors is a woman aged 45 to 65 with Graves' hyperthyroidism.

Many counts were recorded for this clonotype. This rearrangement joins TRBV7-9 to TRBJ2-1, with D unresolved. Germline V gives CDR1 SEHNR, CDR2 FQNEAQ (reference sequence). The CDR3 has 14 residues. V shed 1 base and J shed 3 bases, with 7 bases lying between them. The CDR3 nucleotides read TGTGCCAGCAGCTTAGAAGTGGACTACAATGAGCAGTTCTTC. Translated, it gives CASSLEVDYNEQFF. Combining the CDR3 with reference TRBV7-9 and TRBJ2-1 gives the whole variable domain DTGVSQNPRHKITKRGQNVTFRCDPISEHNRLYWYRQTLGQGPEFLTYFQNEAQLEKSRLLSDRFSAERPKGSFSTLEIQRTEQGDSAMYLCASSLEVDYNEQFFGPGTRLTVL.

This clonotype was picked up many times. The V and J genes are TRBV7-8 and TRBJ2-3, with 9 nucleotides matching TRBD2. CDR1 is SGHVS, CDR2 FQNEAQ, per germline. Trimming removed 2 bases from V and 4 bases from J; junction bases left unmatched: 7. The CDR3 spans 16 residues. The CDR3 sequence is CASSLLAGQGADTQYF. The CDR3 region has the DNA TGTGCCAGCAGCTTACTAGCGGGGCAGGGGGCAGATACGCAGTATTTT.

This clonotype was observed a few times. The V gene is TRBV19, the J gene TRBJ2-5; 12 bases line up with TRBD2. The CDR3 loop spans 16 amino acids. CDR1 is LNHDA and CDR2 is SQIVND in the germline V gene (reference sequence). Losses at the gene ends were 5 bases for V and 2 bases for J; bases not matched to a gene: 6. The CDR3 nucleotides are TGTGCCAGTAGTTTCGGACTAGCGGGGCTTCAAGAGACCCAGTACTTC. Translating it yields CASSFGLAGLQETQYF.

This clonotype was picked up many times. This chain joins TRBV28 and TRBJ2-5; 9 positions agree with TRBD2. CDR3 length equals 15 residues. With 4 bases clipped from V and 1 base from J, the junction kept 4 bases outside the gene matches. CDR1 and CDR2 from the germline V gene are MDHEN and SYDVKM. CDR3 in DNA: TGTGCCAGCAGTTCTGCGGGGGGGTTCCAAGAGACCCAGTACTTC. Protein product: CASSSAGGFQETQYF.

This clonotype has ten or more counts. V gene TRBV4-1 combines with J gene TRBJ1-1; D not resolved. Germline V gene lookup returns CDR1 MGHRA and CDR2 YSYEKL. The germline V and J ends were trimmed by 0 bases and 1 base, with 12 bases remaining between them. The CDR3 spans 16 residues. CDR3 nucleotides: TGCGCCAGCAGCCAAGAGGAGGGTCGGACGAACACTGAAGCTTTCTTT. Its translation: CASSQEEGRTNTEAFF.

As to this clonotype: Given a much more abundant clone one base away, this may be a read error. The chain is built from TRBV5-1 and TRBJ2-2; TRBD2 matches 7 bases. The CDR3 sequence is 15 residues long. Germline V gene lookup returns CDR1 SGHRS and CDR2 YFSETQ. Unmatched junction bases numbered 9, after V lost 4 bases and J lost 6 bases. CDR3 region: CASSRDEGGAGELFF. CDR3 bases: TGCGCCAGCAGCCGGGACGAGGGAGGGGCCGGGGAGCTGTTTTTT.

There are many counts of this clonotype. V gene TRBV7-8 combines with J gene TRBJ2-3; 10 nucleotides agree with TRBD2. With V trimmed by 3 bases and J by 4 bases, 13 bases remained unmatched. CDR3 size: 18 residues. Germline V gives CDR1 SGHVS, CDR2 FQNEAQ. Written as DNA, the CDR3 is TGTGCCAGCAGCTTTAGTTTAGCGGGGGGAACCAATCCAGATACGCAGTATTTT. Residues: CASSFSLAGGTNPDTQYF.

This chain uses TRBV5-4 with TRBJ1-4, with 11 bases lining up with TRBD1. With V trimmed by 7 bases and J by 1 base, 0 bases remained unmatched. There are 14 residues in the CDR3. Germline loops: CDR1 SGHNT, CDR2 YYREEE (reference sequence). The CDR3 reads CASGTGGTNEKLFF. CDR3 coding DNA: TGTGCCAGCGGGACAGGGGGAACTAATGAAAAACTGTTTTTT.

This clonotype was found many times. The CDR3 DNA is TGTGCCAGTAGCCCGGTCCAGAAAAATGAAAAACTGTTTTTT. It codes for CASSPVQKNEKLFF. V is TRBV19 and J is TRBJ1-4; D remains unclear. The CDR3 covers 14 residues. Deletions cut 6 bases from V and 5 bases from J, with 13 bases between. Per germline, CDR1 LNHDA and CDR2 SQIVND (reference sequence). Based on the CDR3 plus reference TRBV19 and TRBJ1-4, the full variable domain is DGGITQSPKYLFRKEGQNVTLSCEQNLNHDAMYWYRQDPGQGLRLIYYSQIVNDFQKGDIAEGYSVSREKKESFPLTVTSAQKNPTAFYLCASSPVQKNEKLFFGSGTQLSVL.

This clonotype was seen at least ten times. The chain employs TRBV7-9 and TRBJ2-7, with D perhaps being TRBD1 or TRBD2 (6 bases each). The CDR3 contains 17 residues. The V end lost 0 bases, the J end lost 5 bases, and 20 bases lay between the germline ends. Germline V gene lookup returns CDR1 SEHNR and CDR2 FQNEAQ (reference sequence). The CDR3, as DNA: TGTGCCAGCAGCTTAGCAAGCCGGGGGCGAGGTGACGACGAGCAGTACTTC. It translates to CASSLASRGRGDDEQYF.

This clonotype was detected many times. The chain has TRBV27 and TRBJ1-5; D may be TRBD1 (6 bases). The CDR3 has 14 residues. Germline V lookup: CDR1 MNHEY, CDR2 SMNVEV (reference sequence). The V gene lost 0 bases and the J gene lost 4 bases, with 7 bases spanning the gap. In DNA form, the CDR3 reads TGTGCCAGCAGTTTATCAGGGACAAATCAGCCCCAGCATTTT. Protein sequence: CASSLSGTNQPQHF.

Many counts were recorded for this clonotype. The CDR3 sequence: CASSSASGIYNEQFF. In DNA form, the CDR3 reads TGTGCCAGCAGTTCGGCTAGCGGGATCTACAATGAGCAGTTCTTC. V gene TRBV12-3 or TRBV12-4 combines with J gene TRBJ2-1; 9 nucleotides line up with TRBD2. The CDR3 has 15 residues. After removal of 4 bases from V and 3 bases from J, the junction contained 4 bases not matched to a gene.

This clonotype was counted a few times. The CDR3 DNA sequence: TGTGCCAGCAGCCTCCTTGATGAAAAACTGTTTTTT. It encodes CASSLLDEKLFF. The J gene is TRBJ1-4, the V gene TRBV27; no firm D call. V was pared by 6 bases and J by 6 bases, with 8 bases between. This CDR3 is 12 amino acids long. Germline values: CDR1 MNHEY, CDR2 SMNVEV (reference sequence).

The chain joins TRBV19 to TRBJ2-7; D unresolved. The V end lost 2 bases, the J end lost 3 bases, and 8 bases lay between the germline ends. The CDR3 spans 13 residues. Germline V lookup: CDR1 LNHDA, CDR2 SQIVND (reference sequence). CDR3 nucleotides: TGTGCCAGTAGTATACGCGACAACTACGAGCAGTACTTC. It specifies CASSIRDNYEQYF. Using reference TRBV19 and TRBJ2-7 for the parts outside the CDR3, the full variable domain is DGGITQSPKYLFRKEGQNVTLSCEQNLNHDAMYWYRQDPGQGLRLIYYSQIVNDFQKGDIAEGYSVSREKKESFPLTVTSAQKNPTAFYLCASSIRDNYEQYFGPGTRLTVT.